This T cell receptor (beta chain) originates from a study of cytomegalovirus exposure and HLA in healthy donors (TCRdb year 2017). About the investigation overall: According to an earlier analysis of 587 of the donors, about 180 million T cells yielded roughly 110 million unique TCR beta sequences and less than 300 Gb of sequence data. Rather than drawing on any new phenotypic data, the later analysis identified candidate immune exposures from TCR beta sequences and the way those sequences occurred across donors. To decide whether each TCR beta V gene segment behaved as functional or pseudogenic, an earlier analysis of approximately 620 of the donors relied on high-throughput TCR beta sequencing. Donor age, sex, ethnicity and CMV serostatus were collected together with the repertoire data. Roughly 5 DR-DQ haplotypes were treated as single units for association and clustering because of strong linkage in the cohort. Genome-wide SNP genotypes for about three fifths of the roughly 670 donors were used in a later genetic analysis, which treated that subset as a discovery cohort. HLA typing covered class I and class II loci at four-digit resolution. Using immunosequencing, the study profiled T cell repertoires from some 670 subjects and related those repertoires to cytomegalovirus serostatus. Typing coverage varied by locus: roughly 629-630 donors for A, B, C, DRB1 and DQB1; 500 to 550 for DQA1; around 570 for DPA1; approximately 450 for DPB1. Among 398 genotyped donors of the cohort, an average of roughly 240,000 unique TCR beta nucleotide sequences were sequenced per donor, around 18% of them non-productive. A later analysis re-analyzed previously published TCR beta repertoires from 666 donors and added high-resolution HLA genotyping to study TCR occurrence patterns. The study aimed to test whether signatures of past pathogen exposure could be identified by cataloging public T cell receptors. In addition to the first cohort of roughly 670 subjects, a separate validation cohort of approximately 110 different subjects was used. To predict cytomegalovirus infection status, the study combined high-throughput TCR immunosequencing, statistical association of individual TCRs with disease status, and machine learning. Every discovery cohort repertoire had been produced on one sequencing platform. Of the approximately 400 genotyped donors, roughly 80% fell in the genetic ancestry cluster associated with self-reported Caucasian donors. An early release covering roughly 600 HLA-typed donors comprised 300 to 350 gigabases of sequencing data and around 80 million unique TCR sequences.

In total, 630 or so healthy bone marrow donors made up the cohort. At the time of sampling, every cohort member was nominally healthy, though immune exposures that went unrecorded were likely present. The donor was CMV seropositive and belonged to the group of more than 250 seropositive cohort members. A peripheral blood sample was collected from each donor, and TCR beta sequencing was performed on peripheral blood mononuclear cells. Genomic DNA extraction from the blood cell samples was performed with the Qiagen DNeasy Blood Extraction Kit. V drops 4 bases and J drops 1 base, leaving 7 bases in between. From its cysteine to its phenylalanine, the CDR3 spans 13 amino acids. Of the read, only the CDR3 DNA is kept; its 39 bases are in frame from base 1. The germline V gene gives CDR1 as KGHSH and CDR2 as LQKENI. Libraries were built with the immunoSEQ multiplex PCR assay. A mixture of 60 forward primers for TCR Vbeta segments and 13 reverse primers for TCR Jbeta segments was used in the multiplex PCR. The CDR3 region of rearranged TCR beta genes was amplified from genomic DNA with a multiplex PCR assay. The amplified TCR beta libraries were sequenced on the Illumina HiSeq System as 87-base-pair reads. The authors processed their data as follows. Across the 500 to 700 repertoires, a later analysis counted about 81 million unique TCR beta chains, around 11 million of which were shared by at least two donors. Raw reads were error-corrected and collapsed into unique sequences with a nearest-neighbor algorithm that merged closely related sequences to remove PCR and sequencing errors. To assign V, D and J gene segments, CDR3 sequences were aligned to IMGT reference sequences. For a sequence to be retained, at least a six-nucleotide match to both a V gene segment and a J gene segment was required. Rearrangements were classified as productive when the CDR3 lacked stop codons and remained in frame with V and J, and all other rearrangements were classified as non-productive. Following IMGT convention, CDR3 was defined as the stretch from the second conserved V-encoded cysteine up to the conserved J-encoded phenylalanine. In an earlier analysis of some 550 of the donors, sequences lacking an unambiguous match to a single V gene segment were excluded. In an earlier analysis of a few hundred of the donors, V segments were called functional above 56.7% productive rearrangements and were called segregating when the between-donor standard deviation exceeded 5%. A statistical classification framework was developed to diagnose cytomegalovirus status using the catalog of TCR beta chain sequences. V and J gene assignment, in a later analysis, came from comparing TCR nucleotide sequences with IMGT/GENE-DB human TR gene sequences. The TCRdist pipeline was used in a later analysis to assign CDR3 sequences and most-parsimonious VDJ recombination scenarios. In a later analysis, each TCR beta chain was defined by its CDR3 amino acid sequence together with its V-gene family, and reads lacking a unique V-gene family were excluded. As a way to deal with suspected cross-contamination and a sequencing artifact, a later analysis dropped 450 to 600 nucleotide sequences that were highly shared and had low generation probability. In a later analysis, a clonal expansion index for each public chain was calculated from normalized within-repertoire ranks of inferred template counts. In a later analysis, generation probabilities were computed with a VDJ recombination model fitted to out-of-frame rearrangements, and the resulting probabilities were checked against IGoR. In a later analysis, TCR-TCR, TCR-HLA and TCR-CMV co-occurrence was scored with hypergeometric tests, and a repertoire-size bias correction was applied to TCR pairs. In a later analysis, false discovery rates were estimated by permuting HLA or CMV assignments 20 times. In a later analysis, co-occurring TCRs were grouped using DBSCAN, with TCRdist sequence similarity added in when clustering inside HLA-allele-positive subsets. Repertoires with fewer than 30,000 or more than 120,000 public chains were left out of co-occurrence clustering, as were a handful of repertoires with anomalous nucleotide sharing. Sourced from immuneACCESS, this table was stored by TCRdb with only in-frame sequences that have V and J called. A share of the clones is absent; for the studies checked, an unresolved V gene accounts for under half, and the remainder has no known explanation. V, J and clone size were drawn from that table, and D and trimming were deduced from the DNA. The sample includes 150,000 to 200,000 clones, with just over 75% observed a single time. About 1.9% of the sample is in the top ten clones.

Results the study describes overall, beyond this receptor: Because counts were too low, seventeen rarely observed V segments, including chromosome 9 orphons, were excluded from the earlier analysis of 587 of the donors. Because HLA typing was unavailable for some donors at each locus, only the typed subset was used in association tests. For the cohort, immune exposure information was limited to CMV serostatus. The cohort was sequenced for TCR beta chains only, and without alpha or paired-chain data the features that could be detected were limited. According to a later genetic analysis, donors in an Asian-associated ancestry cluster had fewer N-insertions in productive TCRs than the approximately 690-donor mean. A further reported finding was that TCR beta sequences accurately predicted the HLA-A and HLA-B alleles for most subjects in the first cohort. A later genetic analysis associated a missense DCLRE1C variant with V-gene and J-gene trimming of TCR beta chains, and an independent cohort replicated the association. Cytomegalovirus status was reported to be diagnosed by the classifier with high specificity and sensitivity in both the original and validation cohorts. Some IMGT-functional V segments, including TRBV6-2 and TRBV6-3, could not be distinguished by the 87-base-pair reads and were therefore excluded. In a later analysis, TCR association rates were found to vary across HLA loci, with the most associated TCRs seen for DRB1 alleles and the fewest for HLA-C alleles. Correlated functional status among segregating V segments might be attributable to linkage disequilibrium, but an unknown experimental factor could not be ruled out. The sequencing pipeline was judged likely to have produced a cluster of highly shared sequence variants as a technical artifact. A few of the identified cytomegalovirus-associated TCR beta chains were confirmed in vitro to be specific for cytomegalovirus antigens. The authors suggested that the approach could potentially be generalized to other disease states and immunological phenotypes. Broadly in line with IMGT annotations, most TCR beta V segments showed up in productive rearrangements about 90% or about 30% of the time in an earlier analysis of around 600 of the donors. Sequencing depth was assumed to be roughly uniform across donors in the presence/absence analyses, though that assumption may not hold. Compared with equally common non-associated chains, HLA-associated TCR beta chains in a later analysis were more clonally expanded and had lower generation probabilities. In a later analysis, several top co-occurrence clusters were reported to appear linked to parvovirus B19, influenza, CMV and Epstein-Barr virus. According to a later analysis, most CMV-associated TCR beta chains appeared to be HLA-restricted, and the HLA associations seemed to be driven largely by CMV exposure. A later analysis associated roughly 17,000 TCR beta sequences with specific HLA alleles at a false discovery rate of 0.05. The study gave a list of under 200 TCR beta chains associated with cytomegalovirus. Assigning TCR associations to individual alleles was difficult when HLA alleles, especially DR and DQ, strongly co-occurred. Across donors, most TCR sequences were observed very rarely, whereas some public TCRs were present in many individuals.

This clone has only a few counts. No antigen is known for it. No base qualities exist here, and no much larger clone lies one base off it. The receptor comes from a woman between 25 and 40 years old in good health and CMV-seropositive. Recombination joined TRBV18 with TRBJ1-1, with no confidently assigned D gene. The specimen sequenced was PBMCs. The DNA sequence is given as TGTGCCAGCTCACGGAGTCAGAACACTGAAGCTTTCTTT. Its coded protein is CASSRSQNTEAFF.